This T cell receptor (beta chain) was sequenced during a study of tumour-infiltrating T cells in Burkitt lymphoma. The wider study: Productive clonality predicted overall and progression-free survival.

Some clones are missing from TCRdb's copy, which holds only in-frame ones; the method was immunoSEQ multiplex PCR. The table has some 9,200 clones, around 62% seen once. The germline gives CDR1 SGHDT, CDR2 YYEEEE. The CDR3 runs 17 residues. Trimming left V 1 base short and J 4 bases short, with 20 bases between. Specimen: tumor tissue. The chain carries TRBV5-6 and TRBJ1-1, with a possible D match to TRBD1 (6 bases). The receptor comes from a human donor with diffuse large B-cell lymphoma. Here the CDR3 reads CASSLFTGGRGGTEAFF. CDR3 nucleotides: TGTGCCAGCAGCTTGTTCACGGGGGGCCGGGGGGGCACTGAAGCTTTCTTT.